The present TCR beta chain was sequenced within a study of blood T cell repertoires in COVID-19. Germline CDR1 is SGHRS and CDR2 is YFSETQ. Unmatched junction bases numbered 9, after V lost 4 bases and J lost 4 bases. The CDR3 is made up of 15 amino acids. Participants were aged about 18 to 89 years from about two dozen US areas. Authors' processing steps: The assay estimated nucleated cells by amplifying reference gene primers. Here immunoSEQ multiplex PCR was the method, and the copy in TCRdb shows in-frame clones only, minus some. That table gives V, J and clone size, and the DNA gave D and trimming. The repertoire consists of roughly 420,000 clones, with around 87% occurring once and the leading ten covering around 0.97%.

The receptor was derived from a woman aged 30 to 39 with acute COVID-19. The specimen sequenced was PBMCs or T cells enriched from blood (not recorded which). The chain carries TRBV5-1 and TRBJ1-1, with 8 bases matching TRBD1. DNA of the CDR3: TGCGCCAGCAGCATAGGACAGGGCGCCGCCACTGAAGCTTTCTTT. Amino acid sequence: CASSIGQGAATEAFF. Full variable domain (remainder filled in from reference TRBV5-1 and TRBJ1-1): KAGVTQTPRYLIKTRGQQVTLSCSPISGHRSVSWYQQTPGQGLQFLFEYFSETQRNKGNFPGRFSGRQFSNSRSEMNVSTLELGDSALYLCASSIGQGAATEAFFGQGTRLTVV.